A selection of T cell receptor beta chains follows, all from one sample in a study of cytomegalovirus exposure and HLA in healthy donors. Assay used: immunoSEQ multiplex PCR; TCRdb lists only in-frame clones, some missing. Of 170,000 or so clones listed, 77% were seen once; the top ten hold approximately 1.3%. The sequenced material came from PBMCs. Receptor source: a woman under 40 in good health and CMV-seropositive. CDR3s include the opening cysteine and the closing phenylalanine or tryptophan. Fields, in order: J gene, CDR3 length, D gene, V gene, clone size, CDR3 protein, CDR3 DNA. The D gene is left open where the match is weak. Only some rows state a clone size, as once, few, many or a class for expanded clones.

TRBJ2-3 14 TRBD1 TRBV2 few CASARQGSTDTQYF TGTGCCAGCGCTCGACAGGGGAGCACAGATACGCAGTATTTT
TRBJ2-1 18 TRBD2 TRBV7-2 few CASSLALLSGGSYNEQFF TGTGCCAGCAGCTTAGCGCTCCTGAGCGGGGGATCCTACAATGAGCAGTTCTTC
TRBJ1-2 15 NA TRBV19 once CASSEGGLVGYGYTF TGTGCCAGTAGTGAAGGAGGACTTGTCGGCTATGGCTACACCTTC
TRBJ2-1 17 TRBD2 TRBV5-1 NA CASSLETSGSAYNEQFF TGCGCCAGCAGCTTGGAGACTAGCGGGAGCGCCTACAATGAGCAGTTCTTC
TRBJ2-1 16 TRBD2 TRBV5-1 NA CASSPRTSGSGNEQFF TGCGCCAGCAGTCCTAGGACTAGCGGGAGCGGCAATGAGCAGTTCTTC
TRBJ2-6 19 TRBD1 TRBV27 few CASSVSGTGVLSGANVLTF TGTGCCAGCAGTGTCTCAGGGACAGGTGTTTTATCTGGGGCCAACGTCCTGACTTTC
TRBJ2-7 16 TRBD2 TRBV18 NA CASSPSLSGSTYEQYF TGTGCCAGCTCACCTAGCCTTAGCGGGAGCACCTACGAGCAGTACTTC
TRBJ2-3 16 NA TRBV2 NA CASSFRTAQSTDTQYF TGTGCCAGCAGCTTCCGGACAGCCCAGAGCACAGATACGCAGTATTTT
TRBJ2-7 15 TRBD1 TRBV10-3 NA CATKGVSGGGDEQYF TGTGCCACCAAGGGGGTATCAGGGGGTGGGGACGAGCAGTACTTC
TRBJ2-3 14 TRBD2 TRBV7-2 NA CASSLVGGADTQYF TGTGCCAGCAGCTTAGTGGGAGGGGCAGATACGCAGTATTTT
TRBJ2-2 16 NA TRBV6-6 NA CASSYSLSGSTGELFF TGTGCCAGCAGTTACTCGTTGAGCGGTTCCACCGGGGAGCTGTTTTTT
TRBJ2-7 13 NA TRBV7-2 NA CASSPGLYYEQYF TGTGCCAGCAGCCCAGGACTATACTACGAGCAGTACTTC
TRBJ2-3 15 NA TRBV28 NA CASSLPVSGTDTQYF TGTGCCAGCAGTTTGCCGGTATCTGGCACAGATACGCAGTATTTT
TRBJ2-1 13 NA TRBV4-3 few CASGAASYNEQFF TGCGCCAGCGGTGCGGCCTCCTACAATGAGCAGTTCTTC
TRBJ1-5 11 TRBD1 TRBV27 NA CASTGTESQHF TGTGCCAGCACCGGGACAGAATCCCAGCATTTT
TRBJ2-7 14 NA TRBV10-3 NA CAISVQQSSYEQYF TGTGCCATCAGTGTACAGCAGAGCTCCTACGAGCAGTACTTC
TRBJ2-1 22 NA TRBV30 NA CAWSTPPPPGGGGPSSYNEQFF TGTGCCTGGAGTACCCCACCCCCCCCCGGAGGGGGAGGGCCCAGCTCCTACAATGAGCAGTTCTTC
TRBJ2-1 16 TRBD2 TRBV5-1 NA CATYSGGTSGSDEQFF TGCGCCACTTACTCCGGGGGGACTAGCGGGAGCGATGAGCAGTTCTTC
TRBJ1-3 15 NA TRBV6-6 NA CASSYSSGAGNTIYF TGTGCCAGCAGTTACTCGTCAGGGGCTGGAAACACCATATATTTT
TRBJ1-5 15 TRBD1 TRBV28 NA CASSLGQVGNQPQHF TGTGCCAGCAGTTTGGGACAGGTCGGCAATCAGCCCCAGCATTTT
TRBJ1-2 15 TRBD1 TRBV27 few CASSFSTGGSYGYTF TGTGCCAGCAGTTTTTCGACAGGGGGAAGCTATGGCTACACCTTC
TRBJ2-2 14 NA TRBV2 NA CASTEARNTGELFF TGTGCCAGCACAGAGGCTAGAAACACCGGGGAGCTGTTTTTT
TRBJ1-1 13 NA TRBV11-2 NA CASSSAYPSGAFF TGTGCCAGCAGTTCCGCTTACCCCTCGGGGGCTTTCTTT
TRBJ2-7 14 NA TRBV5-4 NA CASSPQGSSYEQYF TGTGCCAGCAGCCCTCAGGGGAGCTCCTACGAGCAGTACTTC
TRBJ2-7 16 TRBD2 TRBV28 NA CASSSIGTSPTYEQYF TGTGCCAGCAGTTCAATAGGGACTAGCCCTACCTACGAGCAGTACTTC
TRBJ1-5 16 TRBD1 TRBV9 NA CASSAGTGSNNQPQHF TGTGCCAGCAGCGCCGGGACAGGTAGTAACAATCAGCCCCAGCATTTT
TRBJ2-2 14 NA TRBV6-5 NA CASRWSLNTGELFF TGTGCCAGTCGGTGGAGCCTGAACACCGGGGAGCTGTTTTTT
TRBJ2-5 15 TRBD1 TRBV5-4 NA CASSLARTGWETQYF TGTGCCAGCAGCTTGGCCCGGACAGGGTGGGAGACCCAGTACTTC
TRBJ2-5 15 TRBD2 TRBV5-4 few CASSLGLAGQETQYF TGTGCCAGCAGCCTCGGACTAGCGGGGCAAGAGACCCAGTACTTC
TRBJ1-2 14 TRBD1 TRBV4-1 NA CASSPQDRAYGYTF TGCGCCAGCAGCCCCCAGGACAGGGCCTATGGCTACACCTTC
TRBJ2-2 12 NA TRBV25-1 few CASSNINGELFF TGTGCCAGCAGTAACATCAACGGGGAGCTGTTTTTT
TRBJ2-7 15 NA TRBV28 NA CASSLYPGALYEQYF TGTGCCAGCAGTTTATATCCGGGAGCTCTCTACGAGCAGTACTTC
TRBJ1-2 15 NA TRBV11-2 NA CASSRGRASIYGYTF TGTGCCAGCAGTAGGGGTAGGGCCTCCATCTATGGCTACACCTTC
TRBJ2-7 15 NA TRBV9 NA CASSPADLYFSEQYF TGTGCCAGCAGCCCAGCGGACCTTTATTTCTCCGAGCAGTACTTC
TRBJ1-5 15 TRBD1 TRBV10-3 NA CAISESDRDEQPQHF TGTGCCATCAGTGAGTCGGACAGGGACGAACAGCCCCAGCATTTT
TRBJ2-3 15 NA TRBV6-5 few CASSYSGWSTDTQYF TGTGCCAGCAGTTACAGCGGGTGGAGCACAGATACGCAGTATTTT
TRBJ2-3 16 TRBD2 TRBV5-1 NA CASSLALAGELDTQYF TGCGCCAGCAGCTTGGCCCTAGCGGGAGAATTAGATACGCAGTATTTT
TRBJ2-2 16 TRBD1 TRBV10-3 NA CAISAPTGEGTGELFF TGTGCCATCAGTGCCCCGACAGGGGAAGGGACCGGGGAGCTGTTTTTT
TRBJ2-7 14 NA TRBV19 NA CASRGGGGGDEQYF TGTGCCAGTAGGGGAGGGGGGGGAGGTGACGAGCAGTACTTC
TRBJ2-5 14 TRBD2 TRBV30 NA CALAPLGLAATQYF TGTGCCCTGGCTCCCCTAGGGCTAGCGGCGACCCAGTACTTC
TRBJ2-1 12 NA TRBV11-3 NA CASSFLYNEQFF TGTGCCAGCAGCTTTCTATACAATGAGCAGTTCTTC
TRBJ2-1 16 TRBD1 TRBV6-5 NA CASSYQPGQGLNEQFF TGTGCCAGCAGTTACCAACCGGGACAGGGGTTGAATGAGCAGTTCTTC
TRBJ2-5 15 TRBD1 TRBV19 NA CASSSLQGSGETQYF TGTGCCAGTAGTTCTTTACAGGGGTCCGGGGAGACCCAGTACTTC
TRBJ2-7 15 TRBD2 TRBV19 NA CASSMLAGSSYEQYF TGTGCCAGTAGTATGCTAGCGGGAAGCTCCTACGAGCAGTACTTC
TRBJ2-3 15 TRBD1 TRBV2 NA CASSPLGTGFDTQYF TGTGCCAGCAGTCCCCTCGGGACAGGGTTCGATACGCAGTATTTT
TRBJ2-1 15 TRBD2 TRBV6-5 NA CASSKSGSAYNEQFF TGTGCCAGCAGTAAAAGCGGGAGTGCCTACAATGAGCAGTTCTTC
TRBJ2-1 15 TRBD1 TRBV18 NA CASSTGTGGYNEQFF TGTGCCAGCTCGACCGGGACAGGGGGTTACAATGAGCAGTTCTTC
TRBJ2-5 16 TRBD2 TRBV5-1 NA CASSPRLAGAQETQYF TGCGCCAGCAGCCCACGACTAGCGGGGGCACAAGAGACCCAGTACTTC
TRBJ1-2 14 NA TRBV10-3 NA CAISYASGTYGYTF TGTGCCATCTCTTACGCCTCAGGGACATATGGCTACACCTTC
TRBJ2-3 14 TRBD2 TRBV6-1 NA CASKYSGGADTQYF TGTGCCAGCAAGTATTCGGGAGGGGCAGATACGCAGTATTTT
TRBJ2-7 15 TRBD2 TRBV7-2 few CASSLGLAGVGEQYF TGTGCCAGCAGCCTAGGACTAGCGGGAGTAGGCGAGCAGTACTTC